The sequence of this T cell receptor (beta chain) was determined in a study of cytomegalovirus exposure and HLA in healthy donors. Study details: Sequencing of approximately 190 million T cells in an earlier analysis found roughly 120 million unique TCR beta sequences. General study points: Being productive about 87% or about 30% of the time was typical of most TCR beta V segments in an earlier analysis.

The CDR3 covers 15 residues. Trimming at V came to 4 bases and at J to 5 bases, leaving 5 bases not matched to a gene. Per germline, CDR1 LNHDA and CDR2 SQIVND (reference sequence). This PCR relied on a set of 60 Vbeta primers and 13 Jbeta primers. TCRdb keeps only in-frame clones here, not all; method: immunoSEQ multiplex PCR. The data hold 210,000 or so clones, with roughly 84% observed a single time. Of note for this clone: Its target is not known.

J is TRBJ2-2 and V is TRBV19; 9 bases map to TRBD1. Input material: PBMCs. The source is a human donor in good health. Written as DNA, the CDR3 is TGTGCCAGTAGTAACTGGGACAGGGTAACCGGGGAGCTGTTTTTT. It specifies CASSNWDRVTGELFF.